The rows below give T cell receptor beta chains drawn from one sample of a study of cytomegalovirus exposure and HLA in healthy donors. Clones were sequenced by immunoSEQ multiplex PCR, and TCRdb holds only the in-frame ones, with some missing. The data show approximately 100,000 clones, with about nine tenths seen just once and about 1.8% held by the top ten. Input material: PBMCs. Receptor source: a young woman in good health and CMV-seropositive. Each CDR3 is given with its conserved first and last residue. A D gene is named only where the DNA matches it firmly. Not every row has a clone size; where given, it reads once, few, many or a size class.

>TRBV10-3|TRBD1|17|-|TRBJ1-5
TGTGCCATCGGGCGGGCCGGGACAGCTTATAGCAATCAGCCCCAGCATTTT
CAIGRAGTAYSNQPQHF
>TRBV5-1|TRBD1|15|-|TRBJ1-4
TGCGCCAGCACCACGACAGGGCCACCTAATGAAAAACTGTTTTTT
CASTTTGPPNEKLFF
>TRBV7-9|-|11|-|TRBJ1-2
TGTGCCAGCAGCCGCACCGGAGGGCCCAATTTC
CASSRTGGPNF
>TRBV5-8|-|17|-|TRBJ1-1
TGTGCCAGCAGCTTGGCCCCGGGGGTCAGCTGGGACACTGAAGCTTTCTTT
CASSLAPGVSWDTEAFF
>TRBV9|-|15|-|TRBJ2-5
TGTGCCAGCAGCGCTCTTGGGGGGTTCGGGGAGACCCAGTACTTC
CASSALGGFGETQYF
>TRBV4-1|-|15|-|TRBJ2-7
TGCGCCAGCAGCCAAGAGCAGGGGGGCGCCTACGAGCAGTACTTC
CASSQEQGGAYEQYF
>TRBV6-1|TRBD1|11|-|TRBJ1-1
TGTGCCAGCCGCCGACAGGGGAGAGCTTTCTTT
CASRRQGRAFF
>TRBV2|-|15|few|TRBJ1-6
TGTGCCAGCAGTGAAGACAGGAGTAGGGCTTCACCCCTCCACTTT
CASSEDRSRASPLHF
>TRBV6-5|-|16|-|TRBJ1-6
TGTGCCAGCAGTTCGAAAACCTTCTACGATAATTCACCCCTCCACTTT
CASSSKTFYDNSPLHF
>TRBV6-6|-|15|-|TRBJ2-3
TGTGCCAGCAGTCCTAGCGCCAGGAGCACAGATACGCAGTATTTT
CASSPSARSTDTQYF
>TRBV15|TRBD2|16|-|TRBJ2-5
TGTGCCACCAGCCGTTGGGACTATCCGTACCAAGAGACCCAGTACTTC
CATSRWDYPYQETQYF
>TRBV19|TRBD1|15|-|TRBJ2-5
TGTGCCAGTAGCCGCCGGGACAGTACCAAAGAGACCCAGTACTTC
CASSRRDSTKETQYF
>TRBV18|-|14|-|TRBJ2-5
TGTGCCAGCTCACCCGGACAGCAAGAAGAGACCCAGTACTTC
CASSPGQQEETQYF
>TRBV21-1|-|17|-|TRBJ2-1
TGTGCCAGCAGCAAAGACTTCAAGGCAGGGCCGTACAATGAGCAGTTCTTC
CASSKDFKAGPYNEQFF
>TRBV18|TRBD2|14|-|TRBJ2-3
TGTGCCAGCTCACCCGGGGGGTCCCGAGATACGCAGTATTTT
CASSPGGSRDTQYF
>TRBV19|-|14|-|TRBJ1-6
TGTGCCAGTAGTACTCTAGGAGGTAATTCACCCCTCCACTTT
CASSTLGGNSPLHF
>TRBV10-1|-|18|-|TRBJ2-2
TGCGCCAGCAGTGAGGTCTCAGGGGAGAGGGTGGACACCGGGGAGCTGTTTTTT
CASSEVSGERVDTGELFF
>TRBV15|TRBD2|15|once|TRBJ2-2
TGTGCCACCAGCAGAGTAGCTAGCGGGGGAACGGAGCTGTTTTTT
CATSRVASGGTELFF
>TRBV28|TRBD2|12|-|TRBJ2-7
TGTGCCAGCACGGGACTAGCGGACGAGCAGTACTTC
CASTGLADEQYF
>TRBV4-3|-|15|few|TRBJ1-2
TGCGCCAGCAGCCCACGAGGGGGTGTAGACTATGGCTACACCTTC
CASSPRGGVDYGYTF
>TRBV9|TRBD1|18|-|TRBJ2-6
TGTGCCAGCAGCAGAACGGGACAGGGGGGGTCTGGGGCCAACGTCCTGACTTTC
CASSRTGQGGSGANVLTF
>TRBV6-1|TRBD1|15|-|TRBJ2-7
TGTGCCAGCAGCAGCCCGGGACAGGGGCGTTACGAGCAGTACTTC
CASSSPGQGRYEQYF